Listed below are T cell receptor beta chains from one sample, sequenced in a study of blood T cell repertoires in COVID-19. Method: immunoSEQ multiplex PCR; TCRdb's copy keeps in-frame clones and lacks some. The data contain roughly 42,000 clones, roughly nine tenths of them singletons. The source material was peripheral blood. These receptor sequences come from a human donor in a cohort sampled during active COVID-19. Each CDR3 is given with its conserved first and last residue. The order of the fields is V gene, J gene, clone size, D gene, CDR3 length, CDR3 DNA, CDR3 protein. A D gene is named only where the DNA matches it firmly. Size tells how often a clone was seen (once, few, many) or the class of an expanded clone, and some rows leave it out.

V gene: TRBV11-3
J gene: TRBJ2-1
clone size: NA
D gene: TRBD2
CDR3 length: 16
CDR3 DNA: TGTGCCAGCAGCTCATCTAGCGGGGGTATCTACAATGAGCAGTTCTTC
CDR3 protein: CASSSSSGGIYNEQFF

V gene: TRBV9
J gene: TRBJ2-3
clone size: NA
D gene: NA
CDR3 length: 15
CDR3 DNA: TGTGCCAGCAGCGTAGGCAGGACTACAGGAGATACGCAGTATTTT
CDR3 protein: CASSVGRTTGDTQYF

V gene: TRBV7-9
J gene: TRBJ2-7
clone size: few
D gene: NA
CDR3 length: 14
CDR3 DNA: TGTGCCGTCCCTGGGCAGTTGGGAGACTACGAGCAGTACTTC
CDR3 protein: CAVPGQLGDYEQYF

V gene: TRBV5-4
J gene: TRBJ2-7
clone size: NA
D gene: TRBD2
CDR3 length: 15
CDR3 DNA: TGTGCCAGCAGCTTGGCCGAGCGGGGGGGCTACGAGCAGTACTTC
CDR3 protein: CASSLAERGGYEQYF

V gene: TRBV6-5
J gene: TRBJ1-5
clone size: NA
D gene: NA
CDR3 length: 14
CDR3 DNA: TGTGCCAGCAGCGGAGGTCTTAGCAATCAGCCCCAGCATTTT
CDR3 protein: CASSGGLSNQPQHF

V gene: TRBV18
J gene: TRBJ2-1
clone size: NA
D gene: NA
CDR3 length: 13
CDR3 DNA: TGTGCCAGCTCAACTACCTGGGACTCAGTCCAGCTCTTC
CDR3 protein: CASSTTWDSVQLF

V gene: TRBV7-2
J gene: TRBJ2-7
clone size: NA
D gene: NA
CDR3 length: 14
CDR3 DNA: TGTGCCAGCAGCTTAGATCCTAGCCCCTACGAGCAGTACTTC
CDR3 protein: CASSLDPSPYEQYF

V gene: TRBV6-5
J gene: TRBJ2-5
clone size: NA
D gene: TRBD2
CDR3 length: 16
CDR3 DNA: TGTGCCAGCAGTTATATGTCGCGGGAGTACCAAGAGACCCAGTACTTC
CDR3 protein: CASSYMSREYQETQYF

V gene: TRBV6-5
J gene: TRBJ2-7
clone size: NA
D gene: NA
CDR3 length: 14
CDR3 DNA: TGTGCCAGCCGCGCCGGGACACTCTCCTACGAGCAGTACTTC
CDR3 protein: CASRAGTLSYEQYF

V gene: TRBV5-1
J gene: TRBJ1-1
clone size: NA
D gene: NA
CDR3 length: 13
CDR3 DNA: TGCGCCAGCAGGAGTGCCCCTGACACTGAAGCTTTCTTT
CDR3 protein: CASRSAPDTEAFF

V gene: TRBV19
J gene: TRBJ2-2
clone size: NA
D gene: NA
CDR3 length: 16
CDR3 DNA: TGTGCCAGTACCGCGTTCGATTCTTATTGGACCGGGGAGCTGTTTTTT
CDR3 protein: CASTAFDSYWTGELFF

V gene: TRBV21-1
J gene: TRBJ2-6
clone size: NA
D gene: NA
CDR3 length: 16
CDR3 DNA: TGTGCCAGCAGCAAACCCCCGGGCTCTGGGGCCAACGTCCTGACTTTC
CDR3 protein: CASSKPPGSGANVLTF

V gene: TRBV7-6
J gene: TRBJ2-4
clone size: NA
D gene: NA
CDR3 length: 18
CDR3 DNA: TGTGCCAGCAGCTTAGAATTATCGATTCCACTAGCCAAAAACATTCAGTACTTC
CDR3 protein: CASSLELSIPLAKNIQYF

V gene: TRBV4-1
J gene: TRBJ2-1
clone size: few
D gene: TRBD2
CDR3 length: 15
CDR3 DNA: TGCGCCAGCAGCCAAGCGGGGGGCTCCTACAATGAGCAGTTCTTC
CDR3 protein: CASSQAGGSYNEQFF

V gene: TRBV4-1
J gene: TRBJ2-3
clone size: NA
D gene: TRBD2
CDR3 length: 16
CDR3 DNA: TGCGCCAGCAGCCAAGGACGCGGGAGCAACACAGATACGCAGTATTTT
CDR3 protein: CASSQGRGSNTDTQYF

V gene: TRBV5-4
J gene: TRBJ2-7
clone size: NA
D gene: TRBD1
CDR3 length: 15
CDR3 DNA: TGTGCCAGCAGCCGTTCCGGGACAGATAATTACGAGCAGTACTTC
CDR3 protein: CASSRSGTDNYEQYF

V gene: TRBV27
J gene: TRBJ2-1
clone size: NA
D gene: NA
CDR3 length: 17
CDR3 DNA: TGTGCCAGCAGTTCAAGGGCTAGCGCTACCCTACAGAATGAGCAGTTCTTC
CDR3 protein: CASSSRASATLQNEQFF

V gene: TRBV4-3
J gene: TRBJ2-7
clone size: NA
D gene: TRBD1
CDR3 length: 17
CDR3 DNA: TGCGCCAGCAGCCAAGAGGGCCGGGACAGCGCCGTCAGCGAGCAGTACTTC
CDR3 protein: CASSQEGRDSAVSEQYF

V gene: TRBV10-3
J gene: TRBJ2-5
clone size: once
D gene: NA
CDR3 length: 13
CDR3 DNA: TGTGCCACCCAGCGGACAGAACAAGAGACCCAGTACTTC
CDR3 protein: CATQRTEQETQYF

V gene: TRBV6-1
J gene: TRBJ2-1
clone size: NA
D gene: TRBD2
CDR3 length: 16
CDR3 DNA: TGTGCCAGCAGTGAAGGGACTAGCGGGAGCTACAATGAGCAGTTCTTC
CDR3 protein: CASSEGTSGSYNEQFF

V gene: TRBV3-1/TRBV3-2
J gene: TRBJ2-3
clone size: NA
D gene: NA
CDR3 length: 17
CDR3 DNA: TGTGCCAGCAGCCACCTACGGAGCGGACCTAGCACAGATACGCAGTATTTT
CDR3 protein: CASSHLRSGPSTDTQYF

V gene: TRBV4-1
J gene: TRBJ1-2
clone size: NA
D gene: TRBD1
CDR3 length: 14
CDR3 DNA: TGCGCCAGCAGCCAAGAGTCAGGGGGCGGTGGCTACACCTTC
CDR3 protein: CASSQESGGGGYTF

V gene: TRBV7-9
J gene: TRBJ2-2
clone size: once
D gene: NA
CDR3 length: 14
CDR3 DNA: TGTGCCAGCAGCCCGCCGTTGGGTGGAGTGGAGCTGTTTTTT
CDR3 protein: CASSPPLGGVELFF

V gene: TRBV5-1
J gene: TRBJ2-3
clone size: NA
D gene: TRBD2
CDR3 length: 17
CDR3 DNA: TGCGCCAGCAGCTGGTCTCTTAGCGGGAGGCTCACAGATACGCAGTATTTT
CDR3 protein: CASSWSLSGRLTDTQYF

V gene: TRBV4-1
J gene: TRBJ2-3
clone size: once
D gene: NA
CDR3 length: 13
CDR3 DNA: TGCGCCAGCAGCCAAGATAGCAGCGATACGCAGTATTTT
CDR3 protein: CASSQDSSDTQYF

V gene: TRBV10-2
J gene: TRBJ1-3
clone size: NA
D gene: NA
CDR3 length: 16
CDR3 DNA: TGCGCCAGCAGTGAGGTTGGCGGATTATCTGGAAACACCATATATTTT
CDR3 protein: CASSEVGGLSGNTIYF

V gene: TRBV7-2
J gene: TRBJ2-5
clone size: once
D gene: NA
CDR3 length: 15
CDR3 DNA: TGTGCCAGCAGCTTGGGGGGGCGGATTTCAGAGACCCAGTACTTC
CDR3 protein: CASSLGGRISETQYF

V gene: TRBV27
J gene: TRBJ1-1
clone size: NA
D gene: NA
CDR3 length: 11
CDR3 DNA: TGTGCCAGCAGTTCCAGACTTGAAGCTTTCTTT
CDR3 protein: CASSSRLEAFF

V gene: TRBV20-1
J gene: TRBJ2-2
clone size: NA
D gene: NA
CDR3 length: 14
CDR3 DNA: TGCAGTGCGAGTCCAGGCAGGGACACCGGGGAGCTGTTTTTT
CDR3 protein: CSASPGRDTGELFF

V gene: TRBV7-9
J gene: TRBJ2-2
clone size: few
D gene: TRBD1
CDR3 length: 14
CDR3 DNA: TGTGCCAGCAGCCTTGGACAGGGACCCGGGGAGCTGTTTTTT
CDR3 protein: CASSLGQGPGELFF

V gene: TRBV3-1/TRBV3-2
J gene: TRBJ1-6
clone size: NA
D gene: NA
CDR3 length: 14
CDR3 DNA: TGTGCCAGCAGCCAACCGGGGTATAATTCACCCCTCCACTTT
CDR3 protein: CASSQPGYNSPLHF

V gene: TRBV5-1
J gene: TRBJ2-5
clone size: NA
D gene: TRBD1
CDR3 length: 15
CDR3 DNA: TGCGCCAGCAGCTTGGCCGGGACAGGGGAAGAGACCCAGTACTTC
CDR3 protein: CASSLAGTGEETQYF

V gene: TRBV6-4
J gene: TRBJ2-1
clone size: NA
D gene: TRBD2
CDR3 length: 15
CDR3 DNA: TGTGCCAGCAGTAAAACTAGCGGGTTCGGAAATGAGCAGTTCTTC
CDR3 protein: CASSKTSGFGNEQFF

V gene: TRBV18
J gene: TRBJ1-6
clone size: NA
D gene: TRBD1
CDR3 length: 14
CDR3 DNA: TGTGCCAGCTCACCTACAGGGGGTGATTCACCCCTCCACTTT
CDR3 protein: CASSPTGGDSPLHF

V gene: TRBV4-1
J gene: TRBJ1-5
clone size: NA
D gene: NA
CDR3 length: 16
CDR3 DNA: TGCGCCAGCAGCCAATCGGAGGCCCAGGATTACAAAGGTCAGCATTTT
CDR3 protein: CASSQSEAQDYKGQHF

V gene: TRBV5-1
J gene: TRBJ1-1
clone size: NA
D gene: NA
CDR3 length: 15
CDR3 DNA: TGCGCCAGCAGCTTAAACGGGAACGCGGGGACTGAAGCTTTCTTT
CDR3 protein: CASSLNGNAGTEAFF

V gene: TRBV27
J gene: TRBJ1-6
clone size: NA
D gene: NA
CDR3 length: 16
CDR3 DNA: TGTGCCAGCAGTTCCCAACAGGGACCCTATAATTCACCCCTCCACTTT
CDR3 protein: CASSSQQGPYNSPLHF

V gene: TRBV25-1
J gene: TRBJ2-3
clone size: NA
D gene: NA
CDR3 length: 12
CDR3 DNA: TGTGCCAGCAGAGACCAAGGAGATGCGCAGTATTTT
CDR3 protein: CASRDQGDAQYF

V gene: TRBV18
J gene: TRBJ2-2
clone size: NA
D gene: NA
CDR3 length: 15
CDR3 DNA: TGTGCCAGCTCACCACGTGGCTCGAACACCGGGGAGCTGTTTTTT
CDR3 protein: CASSPRGSNTGELFF

V gene: TRBV4-1
J gene: TRBJ2-5
clone size: NA
D gene: NA
CDR3 length: 15
CDR3 DNA: TGCGCCAGCAGCCAAGATGGTTTCGTGGAGGAGACCCAGTACTTC
CDR3 protein: CASSQDGFVEETQYF

V gene: TRBV27
J gene: TRBJ2-7
clone size: NA
D gene: NA
CDR3 length: 12
CDR3 DNA: TGTGCCAGCAGAATAAATCAGGGGCCTGAGTACTTC
CDR3 protein: CASRINQGPEYF

V gene: TRBV4-1
J gene: TRBJ1-1
clone size: NA
D gene: NA
CDR3 length: 14
CDR3 DNA: TGCGCCAGCAGCCACGGGGGTAAGAACACTGAAGCTTTCTTT
CDR3 protein: CASSHGGKNTEAFF

V gene: TRBV4-3
J gene: TRBJ2-5
clone size: NA
D gene: TRBD2
CDR3 length: 19
CDR3 DNA: TGCGCCAGCAGCCAATTCTTAGCGGGGGGGGCCTCGAGGTTACAGACCCAGTACTTC
CDR3 protein: CASSQFLAGGASRLQTQYF

V gene: TRBV10-3
J gene: TRBJ2-2
clone size: NA
D gene: NA
CDR3 length: 16
CDR3 DNA: TGTGCCATCAGTGAGTTAGGGACAATAAACACCGGGGAGCTGTTTTTT
CDR3 protein: CAISELGTINTGELFF

V gene: TRBV7-8
J gene: TRBJ2-5
clone size: NA
D gene: NA
CDR3 length: 10
CDR3 DNA: TGTGCCAGCAGCTTAGAGCGGGAGTACTTC
CDR3 protein: CASSLEREYF

V gene: TRBV2
J gene: TRBJ1-5
clone size: NA
D gene: NA
CDR3 length: 15
CDR3 DNA: TGTGCCAGCAGTGAGAGGACAGCCGACAATCAGCCCCAGCATTTT
CDR3 protein: CASSERTADNQPQHF